The TCR beta chain described here comes from a study of T cells in Graves' hyperthyroidism and ophthalmopathy. Study context: Staff took peripheral blood when the initial diagnosis was made, before any treatment began. Study findings and constraints: Stable hyperthyroidism was separated from ophthalmopathy by a model based on 13 V-J features.

This clonotype has a handful of counts. Its target is not known. The CDR3 runs to 13 residues. Germline V gene lookup returns CDR1 SNHLY and CDR2 FYNNEI. The V segment lost 8 bases and the J segment 6 bases; nucleotides outside the gene matches: 9. There were TCR beta CDR3 regions amplified from RNA transcripts. A set of HTBI primers served as the primers for a first-round RT-PCR of the TCR CDR3. Each CDR3 protein gets one entry after TCRdb re-called the multiplex PCR reads with MiXCR. The table shows about 700,000 distinct CDR3 sequences, with 14% occurring only once. The genes are TRBV2 and TRBJ2-7; 8 bases align to TRBD2. This TCR came from a woman aged 18-35 years with Graves' hyperthyroidism. What was sequenced was blood. The DNA of the CDR3 is TGTGCCAGCGGCCGGGGGGGAGATATCGAGCAGTACTTC. This codes for CASGRGGDIEQYF. Using reference TRBV2 and TRBJ2-7 for the parts outside the CDR3, the full variable domain is EPEVTQTPSHQVTQMGQEVILRCVPISNHLYFYWYRQILGQKVEFLVSFYNNEISEKSEIFDDQFSVERPDGSNFTLKIRSTKLEDSAMYFCASGRGGDIEQYFGPGTRLTVT.